This TCR beta chain was found in a study of cytomegalovirus exposure and HLA in healthy donors. This CDR3 region has 17 residues. V lost 0 bases and J lost 2; bases outside the gene matches: 5. The germline V gene has CDR1 SGDLS and CDR2 YYNGEE. Both 60 Vbeta primers and 13 Jbeta primers went into the PCR. Method: immunoSEQ multiplex PCR; TCRdb's copy keeps in-frame clones and lacks some. Of more than 140,000 clones in the sample, 64% were seen once. J is TRBJ2-5 and V is TRBV9; 12 positions agree with TRBD2. The sample comprised PBMCs. The sequence came from a woman aged 25 to 39 in good health and CMV-seropositive. CDR3 residues: CASSVGYLAGGQETQYF. In nucleotides, the CDR3 is TGTGCCAGCAGCGTAGGCTATCTAGCGGGGGGGCAAGAGACCCAGTACTTC.